This is a list of T cell receptor beta chains from one sample in a study of blood T cell repertoires in COVID-19. Assay used: immunoSEQ multiplex PCR; TCRdb lists only in-frame clones, some missing. The sample includes about 140,000 clones, just under 90% of them seen just once. The specimen was peripheral blood. These receptors were obtained from a woman older than 75 with acute or convalescent COVID-19. CDR3s include the opening cysteine and the closing phenylalanine or tryptophan. Fields, in order: V gene, CDR3 protein.

TRBV5-8	CASSPWGQQLANTGELFF
TRBV19	CASKSSYNEQFF
TRBV7-2	CASSLALQGVVETQYF
TRBV5-1	CASSLTPGTSGGGIYNEQFF
TRBV29-1	CSVRGTGTDQPQHF
TRBV10-3	CAISESRGKANEKLFF
TRBV4-2	CASSQGGEVAGYTF
TRBV5-1	CASSLLPAGNTGELFF
TRBV7-6	CASSSSPLINSNQPQHF
TRBV6-5	CASTYTGTGGDEQYF
TRBV5-5	CASSLGSTGNQPQHF
TRBV7-2	CASSFPQETQYF
TRBV2	CASRLAGINGELFF
TRBV19	CASSLLRGGNTEAFF
TRBV3-1/TRBV3-2	CASSHRGQGSEGYTF
TRBV28	CASSTTGNTEAFF
TRBV18	CASSPGSAGNEQFF
TRBV20-1	CSALGSGGYTF
TRBV19	CASMTGTYTGELFF
TRBV7-9	CASTLTGELFF
TRBV21-1	CASNGGGFNQPQHF
TRBV29-1	CSVEWQTNYGYTF
TRBV20-1	CSGQVAEKLFF